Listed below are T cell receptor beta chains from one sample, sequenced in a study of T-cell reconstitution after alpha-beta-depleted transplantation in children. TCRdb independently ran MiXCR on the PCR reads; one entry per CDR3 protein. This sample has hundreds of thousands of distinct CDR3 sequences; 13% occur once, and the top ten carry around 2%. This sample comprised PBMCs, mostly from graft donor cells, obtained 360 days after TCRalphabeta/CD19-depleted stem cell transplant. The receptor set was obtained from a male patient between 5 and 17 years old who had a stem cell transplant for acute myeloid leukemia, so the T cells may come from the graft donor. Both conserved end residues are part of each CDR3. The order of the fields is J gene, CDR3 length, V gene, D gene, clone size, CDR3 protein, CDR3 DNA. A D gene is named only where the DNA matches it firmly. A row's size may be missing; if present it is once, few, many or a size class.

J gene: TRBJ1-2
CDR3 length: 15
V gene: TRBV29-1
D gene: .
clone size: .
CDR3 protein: CSVDSGRTPLGGYTF
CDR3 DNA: TGCAGCGTCGACTCCGGGAGAACCCCGCTGGGGGGCTACACCTTC

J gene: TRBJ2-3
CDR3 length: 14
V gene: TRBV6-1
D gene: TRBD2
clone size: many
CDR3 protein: CASGSGGETDTQYF
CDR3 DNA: TGTGCCAGCGGGTCGGGAGGTGAAACAGATACGCAGTATTTT

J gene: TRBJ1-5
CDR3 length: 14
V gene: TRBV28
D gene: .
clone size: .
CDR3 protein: CASSLGVLNQPQHF
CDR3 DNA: TGTGCCAGCAGTTTGGGGGTGCTCAATCAGCCCCAGCATTTT

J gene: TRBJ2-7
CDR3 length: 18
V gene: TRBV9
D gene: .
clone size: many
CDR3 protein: CASSVGSPAGWGLYEQYF
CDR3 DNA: TGTGCCAGCAGCGTAGGGAGTCCGGCGGGTTGGGGACTTTACGAGCAGTACTTC

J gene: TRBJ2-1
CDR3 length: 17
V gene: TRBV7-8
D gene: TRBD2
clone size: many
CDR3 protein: CASSLRLAGDVYNEQFF
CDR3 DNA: TGTGCCAGCAGCCTCAGACTAGCGGGAGATGTCTACAATGAGCAGTTCTTC

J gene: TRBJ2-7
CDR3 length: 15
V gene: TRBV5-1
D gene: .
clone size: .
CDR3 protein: CARSLAGPRSYEQYF
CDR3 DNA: TGCGCCAGAAGCCTTGCGGGGCCCCGTTCCTACGAGCAGTACTTC

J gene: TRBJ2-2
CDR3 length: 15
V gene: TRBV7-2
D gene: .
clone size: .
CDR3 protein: CASSLGQAYTGELFF
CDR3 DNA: TGTGCCAGCAGCTTAGGACAGGCGTACACCGGGGAGCTGTTTTTT

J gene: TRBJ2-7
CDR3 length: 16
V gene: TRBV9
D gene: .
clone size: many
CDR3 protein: CASSAGEGQVNYEQYF
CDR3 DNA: TGTGCCAGCAGCGCCGGGGAGGGACAGGTTAACTACGAGCAGTACTTC

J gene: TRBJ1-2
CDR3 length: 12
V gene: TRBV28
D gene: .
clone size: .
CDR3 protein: CASIGGGIGYTF
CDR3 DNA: TGTGCCAGCATCGGCGGGGGGATTGGCTACACCTTC

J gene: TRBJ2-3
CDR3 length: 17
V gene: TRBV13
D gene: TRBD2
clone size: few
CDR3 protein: CASSSYRTSGRFDTQYF
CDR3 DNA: TGTGCCAGCAGCTCCTATAGGACTAGCGGGAGGTTCGATACGCAGTATTTT

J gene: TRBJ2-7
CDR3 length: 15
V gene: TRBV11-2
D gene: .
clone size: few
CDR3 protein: CASSPQYGPSYEQYF
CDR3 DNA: TGTGCCAGCAGCCCTCAATATGGGCCCTCCTACGAGCAGTACTTC

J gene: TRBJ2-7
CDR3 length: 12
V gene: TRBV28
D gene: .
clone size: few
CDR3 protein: CASSLTGSEQYF
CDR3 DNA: TGTGCCAGCAGTTTAACAGGGAGCGAGCAGTACTTC

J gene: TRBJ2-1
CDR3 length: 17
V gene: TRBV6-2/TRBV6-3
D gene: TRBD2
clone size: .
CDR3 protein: CASSSTGLAGEDNEQFF
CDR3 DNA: TGTGCCAGCAGTTCTACTGGACTAGCGGGAGAAGACAATGAGCAGTTCTTC

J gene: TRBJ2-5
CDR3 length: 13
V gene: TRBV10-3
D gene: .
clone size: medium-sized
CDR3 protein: CAISRDTQETQYF
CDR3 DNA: TGTGCCATCAGCCGGGACACCCAAGAGACCCAGTACTTC

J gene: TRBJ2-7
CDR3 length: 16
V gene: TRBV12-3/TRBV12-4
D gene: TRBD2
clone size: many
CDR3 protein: CASTPFSGRAFDEQYF
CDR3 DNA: TGTGCCAGCACCCCATTTAGCGGGAGGGCCTTCGACGAGCAGTACTTC

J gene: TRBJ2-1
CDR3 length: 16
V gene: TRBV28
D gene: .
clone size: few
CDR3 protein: CASTTPSLANYNEQFF
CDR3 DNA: TGTGCCAGCACCACCCCCTCCCTAGCGAATTACAATGAGCAGTTCTTC

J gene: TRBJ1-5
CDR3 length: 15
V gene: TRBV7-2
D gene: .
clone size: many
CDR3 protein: CASSQFVTGNQPQHF
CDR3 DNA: TGTGCCAGCAGCCAATTTGTGACAGGAAATCAGCCCCAGCATTTT

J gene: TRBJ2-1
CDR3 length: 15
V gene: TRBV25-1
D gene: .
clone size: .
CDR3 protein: CASSAPGRIYNEQFF
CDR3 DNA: TGTGCCAGCAGTGCACCGGGACGGATCTACAATGAGCAGTTCTTC

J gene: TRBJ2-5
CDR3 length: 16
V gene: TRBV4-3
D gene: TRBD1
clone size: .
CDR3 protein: CASSQVSTGGGETQYF
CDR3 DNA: TGCGCCAGCAGCCAAGTTAGTACAGGGGGCGGAGAGACCCAGTACTTC

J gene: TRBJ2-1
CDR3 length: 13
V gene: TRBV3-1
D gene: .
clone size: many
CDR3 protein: CASSQDWGNEQFF
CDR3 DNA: TGTGCCAGCAGCCAAGACTGGGGCAATGAGCAGTTCTTC

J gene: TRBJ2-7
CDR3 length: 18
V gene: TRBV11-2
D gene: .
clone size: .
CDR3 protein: CASSLVVDRSPISYEQYF
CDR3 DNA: TGTGCCAGCAGCTTGGTTGTCGACAGGTCCCCTATCTCCTACGAGCAGTACTTC

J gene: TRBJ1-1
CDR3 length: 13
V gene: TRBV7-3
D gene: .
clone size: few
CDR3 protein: CASSNQLNTEAFF
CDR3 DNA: TGTGCCAGCAGTAACCAACTGAACACTGAAGCTTTCTTT

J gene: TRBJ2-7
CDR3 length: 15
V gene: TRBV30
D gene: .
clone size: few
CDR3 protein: CAWSVRRRAVVEQYF
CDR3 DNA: TGTGCCTGGAGTGTACGGAGGAGGGCTGTCGTCGAGCAGTACTTC

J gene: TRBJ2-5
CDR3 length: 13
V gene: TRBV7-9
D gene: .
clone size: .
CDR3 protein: CASAEPNQETQYF
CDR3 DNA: TGTGCCAGCGCCGAGCCAAACCAAGAGACCCAGTACTTC

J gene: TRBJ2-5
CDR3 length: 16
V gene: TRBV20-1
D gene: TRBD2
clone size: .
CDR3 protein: CCARVFGLAGGETQYF
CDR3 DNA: TGCTGTGCTAGAGTTTTCGGACTAGCGGGGGGGGAGACCCAGTACTTC

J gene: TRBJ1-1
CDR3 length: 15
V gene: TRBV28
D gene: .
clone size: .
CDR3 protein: CASSLVRGRDTEAFF
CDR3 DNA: TGTGCCAGCAGTTTGGTGCGGGGGCGGGACACTGAAGCTTTCTTT

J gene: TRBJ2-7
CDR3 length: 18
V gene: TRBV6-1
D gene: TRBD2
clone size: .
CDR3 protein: CASRPYGLAGVSQDEQYF
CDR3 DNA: TGTGCCAGCAGACCCTATGGACTAGCGGGAGTAAGTCAGGACGAGCAGTACTTC

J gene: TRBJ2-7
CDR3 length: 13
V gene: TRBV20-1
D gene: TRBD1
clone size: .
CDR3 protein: CSAPRDRDYEQYF
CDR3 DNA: TGCAGTGCTCCCCGGGACAGAGATTACGAGCAGTACTTC

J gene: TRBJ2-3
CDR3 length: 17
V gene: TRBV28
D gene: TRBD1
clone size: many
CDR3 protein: CASSLITGTGDGDTQYF
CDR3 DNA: TGTGCCAGCAGTTTGATAACCGGGACAGGGGATGGAGATACGCAGTATTTT

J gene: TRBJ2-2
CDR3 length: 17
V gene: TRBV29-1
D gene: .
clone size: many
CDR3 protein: CSVEDSLGRGNTGELFF
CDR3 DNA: TGCAGCGTTGAAGACTCTTTGGGCAGGGGGAACACCGGGGAGCTGTTTTTT

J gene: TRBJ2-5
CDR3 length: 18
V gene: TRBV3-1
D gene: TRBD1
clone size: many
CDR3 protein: CASSLGGMGQVLQETQYF
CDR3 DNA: TGTGCCAGCAGTTTAGGTGGTATGGGACAGGTCCTCCAAGAGACCCAGTACTTC

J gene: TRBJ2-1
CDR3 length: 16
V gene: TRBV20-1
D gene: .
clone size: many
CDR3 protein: CSAIGLEWARTNEQFF
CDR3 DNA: TGCAGTGCTATAGGTCTAGAGTGGGCAAGGACCAATGAGCAGTTCTTC

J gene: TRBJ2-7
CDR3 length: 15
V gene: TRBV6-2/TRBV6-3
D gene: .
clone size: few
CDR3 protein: CASSYSWLADYEQYF
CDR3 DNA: TGTGCCAGCAGTTACTCGTGGCTAGCCGACTACGAGCAGTACTTC

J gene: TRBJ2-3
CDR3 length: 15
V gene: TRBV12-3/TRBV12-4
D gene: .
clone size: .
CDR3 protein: CASSSGGRTPDTQYF
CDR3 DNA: TGTGCCAGCAGTTCGGGTGGTCGAACCCCAGATACGCAGTATTTT

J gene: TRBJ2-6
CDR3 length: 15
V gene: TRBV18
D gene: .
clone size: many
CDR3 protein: CASSPPGTGANVLTF
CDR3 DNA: TGTGCCAGCTCACCACCGGGGACTGGGGCCAACGTCCTGACTTTC

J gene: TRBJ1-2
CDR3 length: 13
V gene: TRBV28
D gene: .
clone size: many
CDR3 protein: CASSFRGSAGYTF
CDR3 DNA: TGTGCCAGCAGTTTTCGAGGGTCGGCGGGCTACACCTTC

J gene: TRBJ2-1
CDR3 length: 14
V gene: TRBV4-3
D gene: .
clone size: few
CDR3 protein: CASSRSGYVNEQFF
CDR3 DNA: TGCGCCAGCAGCCGATCCGGATACGTCAATGAGCAGTTCTTC

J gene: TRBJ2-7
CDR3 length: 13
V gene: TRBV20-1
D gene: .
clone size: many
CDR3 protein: CSARDPGLAEQYF
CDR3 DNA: TGCAGTGCTAGAGATCCCGGTCTGGCGGAGCAGTACTTC

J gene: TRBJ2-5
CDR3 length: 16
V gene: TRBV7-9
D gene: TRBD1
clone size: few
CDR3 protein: CASSSRDRGVVRTQYF
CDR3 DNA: TGTGCCAGCAGCTCCCGGGACAGGGGTGTCGTACGGACCCAGTACTTC

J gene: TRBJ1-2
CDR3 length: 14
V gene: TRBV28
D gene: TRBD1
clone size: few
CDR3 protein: CASSLDRDSYGYTF
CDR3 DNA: TGTGCCAGCAGCTTGGACAGGGACAGCTATGGCTACACCTTC

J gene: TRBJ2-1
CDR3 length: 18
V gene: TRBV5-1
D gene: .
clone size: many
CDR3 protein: CASSSPLLGFLPYNEQFF
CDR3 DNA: TGCGCCAGCAGCTCACCTCTACTCGGGTTTCTACCCTACAATGAGCAGTTCTTC

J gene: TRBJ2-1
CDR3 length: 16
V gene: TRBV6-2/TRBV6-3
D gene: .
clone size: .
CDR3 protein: CASRTRRGERYNEQFF
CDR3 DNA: TGTGCCAGCAGGACTAGGCGAGGGGAGAGGTACAATGAGCAGTTCTTC

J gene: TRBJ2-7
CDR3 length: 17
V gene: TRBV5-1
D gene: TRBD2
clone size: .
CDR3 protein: CASSSHSPLAGLYEQYF
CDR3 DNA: TGCGCCAGCAGCTCCCACTCTCCACTAGCGGGACTCTACGAGCAGTACTTC

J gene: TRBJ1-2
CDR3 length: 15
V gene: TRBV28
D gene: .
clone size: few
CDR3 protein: CASDASGGNTYGYTF
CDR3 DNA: TGTGCCAGCGACGCATCGGGGGGCAACACCTATGGCTACACCTTC

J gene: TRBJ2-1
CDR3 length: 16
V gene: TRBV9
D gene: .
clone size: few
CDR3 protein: CASNDYRDNSYNEQFF
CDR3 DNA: TGTGCCAGCAACGATTACCGGGACAACTCCTACAATGAGCAGTTCTTC